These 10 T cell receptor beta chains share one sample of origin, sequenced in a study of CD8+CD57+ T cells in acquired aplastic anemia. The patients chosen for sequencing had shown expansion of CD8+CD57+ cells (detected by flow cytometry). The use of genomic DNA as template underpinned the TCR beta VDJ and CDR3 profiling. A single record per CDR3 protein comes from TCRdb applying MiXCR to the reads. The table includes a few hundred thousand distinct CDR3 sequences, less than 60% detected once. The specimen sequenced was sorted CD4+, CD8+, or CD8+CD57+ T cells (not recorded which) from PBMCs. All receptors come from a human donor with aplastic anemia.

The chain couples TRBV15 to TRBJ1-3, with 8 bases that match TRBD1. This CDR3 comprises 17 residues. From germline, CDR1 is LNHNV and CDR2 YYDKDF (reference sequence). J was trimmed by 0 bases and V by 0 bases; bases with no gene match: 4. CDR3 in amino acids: CATSREGQDYSGNTIYF. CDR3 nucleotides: TGTGCCACCAGCAGAGAGGGACAGGATTACTCTGGAAACACCATATATTTT.

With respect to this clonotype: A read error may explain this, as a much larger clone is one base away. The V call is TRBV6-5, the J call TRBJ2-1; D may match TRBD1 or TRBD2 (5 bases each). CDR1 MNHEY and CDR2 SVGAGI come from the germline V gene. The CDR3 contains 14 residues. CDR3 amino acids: CACRGTGAPDEQFF. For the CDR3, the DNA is TGTGCCTGCAGAGGCACCGGGGCACCGGATGAGCAGTTCTTC.

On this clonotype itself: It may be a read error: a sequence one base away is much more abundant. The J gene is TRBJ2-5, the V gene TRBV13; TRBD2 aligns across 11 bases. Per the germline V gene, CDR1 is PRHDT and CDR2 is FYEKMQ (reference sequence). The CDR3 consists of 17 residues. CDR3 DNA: TGTGCCAGCAGCTTAGCGGGTAGCGGGGGGGACCAAGAGGCCCAGTACTTC. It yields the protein CASSLAGSGGDQEAQYF.

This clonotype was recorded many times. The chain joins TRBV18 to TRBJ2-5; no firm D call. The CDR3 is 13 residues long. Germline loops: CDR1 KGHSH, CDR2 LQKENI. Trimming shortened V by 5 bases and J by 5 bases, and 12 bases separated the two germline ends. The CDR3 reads CASSYQRYETQYF. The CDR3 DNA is TGTGCCAGCTCATATCAGAGATACGAGACCCAGTACTTC.

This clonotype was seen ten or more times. CDR3 coding DNA: TGTGCCAGCAGGGACTCCCCAGGGAGGGGAGGCACAGATACGCAGTATTTT. It translates to CASRDSPGRGGTDTQYF. The chain carries TRBV3-1 and TRBJ2-3; 7 nucleotides line up with TRBD2. CDR1 and CDR2 from the germline V gene are LGHDT and YNNKEL (reference sequence). Trimming cost V 6 bases and J 1 base; bases outside gene matches: 13. The CDR3 is made up of 17 amino acids.

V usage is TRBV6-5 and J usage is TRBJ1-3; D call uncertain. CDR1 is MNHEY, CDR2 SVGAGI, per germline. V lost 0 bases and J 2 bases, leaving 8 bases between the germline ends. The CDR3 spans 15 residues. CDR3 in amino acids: CASSYSGVTGNTIYF. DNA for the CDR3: TGTGCCAGCAGTTACTCGGGAGTGACTGGAAACACCATATATTTT.

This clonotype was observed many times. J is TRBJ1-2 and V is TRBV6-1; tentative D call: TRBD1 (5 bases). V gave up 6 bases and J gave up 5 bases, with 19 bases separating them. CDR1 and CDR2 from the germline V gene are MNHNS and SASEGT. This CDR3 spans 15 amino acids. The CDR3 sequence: CASSAGTSQVYGYTF. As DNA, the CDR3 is TGTGCCAGCAGCGCCGGGACGTCACAGGTATATGGCTACACCTTC.

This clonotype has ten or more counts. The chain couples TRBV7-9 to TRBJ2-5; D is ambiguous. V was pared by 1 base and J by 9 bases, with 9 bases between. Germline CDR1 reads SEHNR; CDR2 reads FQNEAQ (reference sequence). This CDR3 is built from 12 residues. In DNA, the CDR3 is TGTGCCAGCAGCTTAGAGAACACGGCCCAGTACTTC. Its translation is CASSLENTAQYF.

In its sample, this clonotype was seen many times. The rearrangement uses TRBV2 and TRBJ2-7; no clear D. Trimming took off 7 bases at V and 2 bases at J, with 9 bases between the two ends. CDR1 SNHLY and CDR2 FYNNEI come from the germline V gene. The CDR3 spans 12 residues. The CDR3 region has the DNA TGTGCCAGCAAAGGCATAACCTACGAGCAGTACTTC. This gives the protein CASKGITYEQYF.

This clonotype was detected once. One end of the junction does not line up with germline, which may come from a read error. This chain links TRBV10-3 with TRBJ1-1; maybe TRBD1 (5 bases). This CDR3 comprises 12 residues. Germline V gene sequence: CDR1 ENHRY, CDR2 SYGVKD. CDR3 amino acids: CASSRGVTEAFF. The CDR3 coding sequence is TGTGCCAGCAGTCGAGGGGTTACTGAAGCTTTCTTT.